Sequencing of this T cell receptor (beta chain) was carried out in a study of T cells expressing NK-cell markers. Study at large: Seven donors tested HCMV-seropositive and one tested seronegative among the eight sequenced. Study-level results: As a fraction of CD8+ T cells, dominant NKG2C+ clonotypes reached roughly 1.0-7.5% in six donors. Whether the expanded NKG2C+ T cell clones recognized HCMV remained unclear.

For TCR beta, cDNA was produced by 5'RACE template switching with UMIs. For each CDR3 protein, TCRdb gives one entry from its re-call of the 5' RACE reads, without DNA. The sample totals fewer than 400,000 distinct CDR3 sequences. With respect to this clonotype: What it binds is unknown.

This CDR3 is 13 amino acids long. Germline V gene lookup returns CDR1 KGHDR and CDR2 SFDVKD. The rearrangement uses TRBV24-1 and TRBJ2-7; TCRdb names TRBD1, which stays unverified in the absence of DNA. Sequencing was done on a sample of blood T cells: a sorted CD56 or NKG2C T cell subset, CD4+ or CD8+ T cells, or bulk PBMC T cells (not recorded which). This clonotype was sampled from a woman aged 45-60 years in good health. The CDR3 spells CATWDGSSYEQYF.